The rows below give T cell receptor beta chains drawn from one sample of a study of blood T cell repertoires in COVID-19. Profiled with immunoSEQ multiplex PCR; TCRdb holds only in-frame clones, not every one. The repertoire holds approximately 89,000 clones, 87% seen once, with more than 4.5% in the top ten. The sample comprised peripheral blood. Receptors originate from a man aged 70-80 years with acute or convalescent COVID-19. Both conserved end residues are part of each CDR3. The order of the fields is V gene, clone size, D gene, J gene, CDR3 protein, CDR3 DNA. A D gene is named only where the DNA matches it firmly. The size field is filled for only some rows; it gives once, few, many or a size class.

v_call: TRBV5-4; clone_size: many; d_call: TRBD1; j_call: TRBJ1-6; cdr3_aa: CASSHDRVGNSPLHF; cdr3_nt: TGTGCCAGCAGCCATGACAGGGTCGGTAATTCACCCCTCCACTTT
v_call: TRBV15; clone_size: NA; d_call: NA; j_call: TRBJ1-5; cdr3_aa: CATSRDPGVQPQHF; cdr3_nt: TGTGCCACCAGCAGAGACCCCGGGGTTCAGCCCCAGCATTTT
v_call: TRBV7-8; clone_size: NA; d_call: TRBD2; j_call: TRBJ2-3; cdr3_aa: CASSPSGGAPDTQYF; cdr3_nt: TGTGCCAGCAGCCCTAGCGGGGGGGCCCCAGATACGCAGTATTTT
v_call: TRBV3-1/TRBV3-2; clone_size: once; d_call: NA; j_call: TRBJ2-7; cdr3_aa: CASSHFPDLEEQYF; cdr3_nt: TGTGCCAGCAGCCATTTCCCAGATCTGGAGGAGCAGTACTTC
v_call: TRBV6-5; clone_size: NA; d_call: NA; j_call: TRBJ2-7; cdr3_aa: CVSRAGIPYEQYF; cdr3_nt: TGTGTCAGCAGGGCAGGGATTCCCTACGAGCAGTACTTC
v_call: TRBV6-5; clone_size: once; d_call: NA; j_call: TRBJ1-1; cdr3_aa: CASSSSGGTSGTEAFF; cdr3_nt: TGTGCCAGCAGTTCTTCTGGCGGGACGTCTGGGACTGAAGCTTTCTTT
v_call: TRBV9; clone_size: NA; d_call: NA; j_call: TRBJ2-1; cdr3_aa: CASSVAGALYNEQFF; cdr3_nt: TGTGCCAGCAGCGTAGCAGGCGCCCTTTACAATGAGCAGTTCTTC
v_call: TRBV28; clone_size: NA; d_call: TRBD2; j_call: TRBJ2-7; cdr3_aa: CASSLAGNYEQYF; cdr3_nt: TGTGCCAGCAGTCTAGCGGGAAACTACGAGCAGTACTTC
v_call: TRBV28; clone_size: NA; d_call: NA; j_call: TRBJ1-5; cdr3_aa: CASSFSGLQPQHF; cdr3_nt: TGTGCCAGCAGTTTTTCGGGTCTCCAGCCCCAGCATTTT
v_call: TRBV5-1; clone_size: once; d_call: TRBD1; j_call: TRBJ1-1; cdr3_aa: CASSLGQGAFLNTEAFF; cdr3_nt: TGCGCCAGCAGCTTGGGACAGGGGGCCTTCTTGAACACTGAAGCTTTCTTT
v_call: TRBV9; clone_size: NA; d_call: TRBD1; j_call: TRBJ1-1; cdr3_aa: CASSGRDRGITFF; cdr3_nt: TGTGCCAGCAGCGGACGAGACAGGGGCATAACTTTCTTT
v_call: TRBV3-1/TRBV3-2; clone_size: NA; d_call: TRBD2; j_call: TRBJ2-3; cdr3_aa: CASSQVRGFTDTQYF; cdr3_nt: TGTGCCAGCAGCCAAGTGCGGGGGTTCACAGATACGCAGTATTTT
v_call: TRBV6-5; clone_size: NA; d_call: NA; j_call: TRBJ2-1; cdr3_aa: CASKKVGAPEQFF; cdr3_nt: TGTGCCAGCAAGAAGGTTGGGGCCCCTGAGCAGTTCTTC
v_call: TRBV6-5; clone_size: NA; d_call: NA; j_call: TRBJ1-6; cdr3_aa: CASSSAGPQNSPLHF; cdr3_nt: TGTGCCAGCAGTTCCGCGGGACCCCAAAATTCACCCCTCCACTTT
v_call: TRBV7-3; clone_size: NA; d_call: TRBD1; j_call: TRBJ2-5; cdr3_aa: CASSSTGGMETQYF; cdr3_nt: TGTGCCAGCAGCTCTACAGGGGGCATGGAGACCCAGTACTTC
v_call: TRBV6-6; clone_size: NA; d_call: NA; j_call: TRBJ1-2; cdr3_aa: CASSYVQGLNYGYTF; cdr3_nt: TGTGCCAGCAGTTACGTCCAGGGACTTAACTATGGCTACACCTTC
v_call: TRBV3-1/TRBV3-2; clone_size: NA; d_call: TRBD1; j_call: TRBJ1-1; cdr3_aa: CASSPGQGAFF; cdr3_nt: TGTGCCAGCAGCCCCGGACAGGGGGCTTTCTTT
v_call: TRBV5-1; clone_size: NA; d_call: TRBD2; j_call: TRBJ2-5; cdr3_aa: CASSLIAGVETQYF; cdr3_nt: TGCGCCAGCAGCTTGATAGCGGGGGTAGAGACCCAGTACTTC
v_call: TRBV2; clone_size: NA; d_call: TRBD1; j_call: TRBJ1-6; cdr3_aa: CASGRDRGPNSPLHF; cdr3_nt: TGTGCCAGTGGACGGGACAGGGGCCCTAATTCACCCCTCCACTTT
v_call: TRBV28; clone_size: NA; d_call: TRBD1; j_call: TRBJ1-2; cdr3_aa: CASSITGAPNYGYTF; cdr3_nt: TGTGCCAGCAGTATAACAGGGGCTCCCAACTATGGCTACACCTTC
v_call: TRBV2; clone_size: NA; d_call: NA; j_call: TRBJ1-5; cdr3_aa: CATTPSPQGQPQHF; cdr3_nt: TGTGCCACCACCCCCTCACCACAGGGTCAGCCCCAGCATTTT
v_call: TRBV6-5; clone_size: NA; d_call: TRBD2; j_call: TRBJ2-3; cdr3_aa: CASRSPGGGTDTQYF; cdr3_nt: TGTGCCAGCAGGTCGCCGGGGGGAGGCACAGATACGCAGTATTTT
v_call: TRBV5-4; clone_size: few; d_call: NA; j_call: TRBJ2-1; cdr3_aa: CASSLEPNNEQFF; cdr3_nt: TGTGCCAGCAGCTTGGAGCCTAACAATGAGCAGTTCTTC
v_call: TRBV5-1; clone_size: NA; d_call: NA; j_call: TRBJ1-6; cdr3_aa: CASRKAGDSPLHF; cdr3_nt: TGCGCTTCAAGGAAGGCGGGGGATTCACCCCTCCACTTT
v_call: TRBV10-2; clone_size: NA; d_call: TRBD1; j_call: TRBJ1-2; cdr3_aa: CASTTGPNYGYTF; cdr3_nt: TGCGCCAGCACGACAGGGCCTAACTATGGCTACACCTTC
v_call: TRBV18; clone_size: NA; d_call: TRBD1; j_call: TRBJ1-1; cdr3_aa: CASSPDRGKKNTEAFF; cdr3_nt: TGTGCCAGCTCACCCGACAGGGGGAAGAAGAACACTGAAGCTTTCTTT
v_call: TRBV11-2; clone_size: NA; d_call: TRBD1; j_call: TRBJ1-6; cdr3_aa: CASSLDRVNSPLHF; cdr3_nt: TGTGCCAGCAGCTTGGACAGGGTGAATTCACCCCTCCACTTT
v_call: TRBV28; clone_size: NA; d_call: TRBD2; j_call: TRBJ2-1; cdr3_aa: CASSPGTSGGVLNEQFF; cdr3_nt: TGTGCCAGCAGCCCCGGGACTAGCGGGGGGGTCCTCAATGAGCAGTTCTTC
v_call: TRBV7-8; clone_size: few; d_call: NA; j_call: TRBJ1-6; cdr3_aa: CASSLDTGFYNSPLHF; cdr3_nt: TGTGCCAGCAGCCTGGACACAGGATTTTATAATTCACCCCTCCACTTT
v_call: TRBV6-2/TRBV6-3; clone_size: NA; d_call: TRBD2; j_call: TRBJ2-2; cdr3_aa: CASSGGAVNTGELFF; cdr3_nt: TGTGCCAGCAGCGGGGGGGCGGTGAACACCGGGGAGCTGTTTTTT
v_call: TRBV6-6; clone_size: NA; d_call: TRBD2; j_call: TRBJ2-4; cdr3_aa: CASSYGREDVKNIQYF; cdr3_nt: TGTGCCAGCAGTTACGGGAGGGAAGATGTCAAAAACATTCAGTACTTC
v_call: TRBV5-4; clone_size: NA; d_call: TRBD2; j_call: TRBJ2-5; cdr3_aa: CASSLSGGAETQYF; cdr3_nt: TGTGCCAGCAGCTTGTCCGGGGGGGCAGAGACCCAGTACTTC
v_call: TRBV6-6; clone_size: NA; d_call: TRBD1; j_call: TRBJ2-7; cdr3_aa: CASSGGDSSYEQYF; cdr3_nt: TGTGCCAGCAGTGGTGGGGACAGCTCCTACGAGCAGTACTTC
v_call: TRBV5-6; clone_size: NA; d_call: TRBD2; j_call: TRBJ2-3; cdr3_aa: CASSSLAGAHTQYF; cdr3_nt: TGTGCCAGCAGCTCTCTAGCGGGGGCCCATACGCAGTATTTT
v_call: TRBV27; clone_size: NA; d_call: TRBD1; j_call: TRBJ2-7; cdr3_aa: CASSLTGAYEQYF; cdr3_nt: TGTGCCAGCAGTTTAACAGGGGCCTACGAGCAGTACTTC
v_call: TRBV20-1; clone_size: NA; d_call: NA; j_call: TRBJ2-1; cdr3_aa: CSASANSYNEQFF; cdr3_nt: TGCAGTGCTAGTGCAAACTCCTACAATGAGCAGTTCTTC
v_call: TRBV4-2; clone_size: NA; d_call: NA; j_call: TRBJ1-5; cdr3_aa: CASAPEGDSDQPQHF; cdr3_nt: TGTGCCAGCGCGCCCGAGGGGGATTCCGATCAGCCCCAGCATTTT
v_call: TRBV10-1; clone_size: NA; d_call: NA; j_call: TRBJ1-5; cdr3_aa: CASSYDGDQPQHF; cdr3_nt: TGCGCCAGCAGTTACGACGGGGATCAGCCCCAGCATTTT
v_call: TRBV2; clone_size: NA; d_call: TRBD2; j_call: TRBJ2-1; cdr3_aa: CASTQTSGGYNEQFF; cdr3_nt: TGTGCCAGCACCCAGACTAGCGGGGGATACAATGAGCAGTTCTTC
v_call: TRBV3-1/TRBV3-2; clone_size: few; d_call: NA; j_call: TRBJ1-4; cdr3_aa: CASSQVMAGEKLFF; cdr3_nt: TGTGCCAGCAGCCAAGTAATGGCCGGGGAAAAACTGTTTTTT
v_call: TRBV3-1/TRBV3-2; clone_size: NA; d_call: TRBD1; j_call: TRBJ1-2; cdr3_aa: CASSNRQGPGYTF; cdr3_nt: TGTGCCAGCAGCAACCGACAGGGGCCTGGCTACACCTTC
v_call: TRBV4-1; clone_size: NA; d_call: NA; j_call: TRBJ2-3; cdr3_aa: CASSQDTDSANTDTQYF; cdr3_nt: TGCGCCAGCAGCCAAGATACCGACAGCGCCAACACAGATACGCAGTATTTT
v_call: TRBV5-4; clone_size: NA; d_call: NA; j_call: TRBJ1-2; cdr3_aa: CASSGELLTDYGYTF; cdr3_nt: TGTGCCAGCAGCGGGGAGCTGCTAACTGACTATGGCTACACCTTC
v_call: TRBV5-5; clone_size: NA; d_call: NA; j_call: TRBJ1-3; cdr3_aa: CASSFIGNTIYF; cdr3_nt: TGTGCCAGCAGCTTCATTGGAAACACCATATATTTT
v_call: TRBV28; clone_size: NA; d_call: NA; j_call: TRBJ1-2; cdr3_aa: CASGTGSNYGYTF; cdr3_nt: TGTGCCAGCGGAACGGGGAGTAACTATGGCTACACCTTC
v_call: TRBV5-1; clone_size: NA; d_call: NA; j_call: TRBJ1-1; cdr3_aa: CASSATMTDLNTEAFF; cdr3_nt: TGCGCCAGCAGCGCGACGATGACAGACCTGAACACTGAAGCTTTCTTT
v_call: TRBV5-1; clone_size: NA; d_call: TRBD1; j_call: TRBJ2-2; cdr3_aa: CASSLLGQGGTGELFF; cdr3_nt: TGCGCCAGCAGCTTGCTTGGACAGGGGGGCACCGGGGAGCTGTTTTTT
v_call: TRBV19; clone_size: once; d_call: NA; j_call: TRBJ1-1; cdr3_aa: CASRTDSNTEAFF; cdr3_nt: TGTGCCAGTAGGACGGACTCGAACACTGAAGCTTTCTTT
v_call: TRBV10-3; clone_size: NA; d_call: NA; j_call: TRBJ1-2; cdr3_aa: CAISEFTANYGYTF; cdr3_nt: TGTGCCATCAGTGAGTTTACTGCGAACTATGGCTACACCTTC
v_call: TRBV3-1/TRBV3-2; clone_size: NA; d_call: TRBD1; j_call: TRBJ1-1; cdr3_aa: CASSRATGGGNTEAFF; cdr3_nt: TGTGCCAGCAGCCGAGCTACAGGGGGCGGGAACACTGAAGCTTTCTTT
v_call: TRBV19; clone_size: NA; d_call: NA; j_call: TRBJ1-2; cdr3_aa: CASSIIWQGTHPSYTF; cdr3_nt: TGTGCCAGTAGTATTATCTGGCAGGGTACCCATCCGAGCTACACCTTC
v_call: TRBV5-6; clone_size: NA; d_call: NA; j_call: TRBJ2-3; cdr3_aa: CASSLELVRGTDTQYF; cdr3_nt: TGTGCCAGCAGCTTGGAACTAGTCCGGGGGACAGATACGCAGTATTTT
v_call: TRBV2; clone_size: NA; d_call: TRBD1; j_call: TRBJ1-2; cdr3_aa: CASVRGTDYGYTF; cdr3_nt: TGTGCCAGCGTCCGCGGGACAGACTATGGCTACACCTTC
v_call: TRBV19; clone_size: NA; d_call: NA; j_call: TRBJ1-5; cdr3_aa: CASSKSVPAASNQPQHF; cdr3_nt: TGTGCCAGTAGTAAGTCGGTGCCCGCGGCGAGCAATCAGCCCCAGCATTTT
v_call: TRBV3-1/TRBV3-2; clone_size: NA; d_call: TRBD1; j_call: TRBJ1-1; cdr3_aa: CASSQLDRGGPEAFF; cdr3_nt: TGTGCCAGCAGCCAGTTGGACAGGGGAGGGCCTGAAGCTTTCTTT
v_call: TRBV4-1; clone_size: NA; d_call: NA; j_call: TRBJ1-6; cdr3_aa: CASSQEPRRALHF; cdr3_nt: TGCGCCAGCAGCCAAGAGCCGAGGAGGGCCCTCCACTTT
v_call: TRBV2; clone_size: NA; d_call: TRBD1; j_call: TRBJ2-7; cdr3_aa: CASNIGQGPPGDEQYF; cdr3_nt: TGTGCCAGCAACATAGGACAGGGACCCCCCGGGGACGAGCAGTACTTC
v_call: TRBV19; clone_size: NA; d_call: TRBD1; j_call: TRBJ2-7; cdr3_aa: CASIRDRVMGEQYF; cdr3_nt: TGTGCCAGTATCAGGGACAGGGTCATGGGGGAGCAGTACTTC
v_call: TRBV25-1; clone_size: NA; d_call: NA; j_call: TRBJ1-1; cdr3_aa: CASRTPTNTEAFF; cdr3_nt: TGTGCCAGCAGAACCCCTACGAACACTGAAGCTTTCTTT